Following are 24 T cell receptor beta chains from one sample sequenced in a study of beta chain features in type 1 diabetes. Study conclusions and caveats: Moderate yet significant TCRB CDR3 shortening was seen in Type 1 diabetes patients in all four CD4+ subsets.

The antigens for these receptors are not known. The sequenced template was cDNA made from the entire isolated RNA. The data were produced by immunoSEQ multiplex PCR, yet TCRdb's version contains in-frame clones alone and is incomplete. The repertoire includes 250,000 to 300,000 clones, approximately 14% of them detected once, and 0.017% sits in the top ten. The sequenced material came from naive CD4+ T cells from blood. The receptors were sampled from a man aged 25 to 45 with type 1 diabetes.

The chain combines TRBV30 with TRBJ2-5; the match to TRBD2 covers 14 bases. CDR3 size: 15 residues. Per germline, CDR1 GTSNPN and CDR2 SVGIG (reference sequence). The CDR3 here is CATTGTSGRGETQYF. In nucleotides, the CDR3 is TGTGCTACAACCGGGACTAGCGGGAGAGGGGAGACCCAGTACTTC.

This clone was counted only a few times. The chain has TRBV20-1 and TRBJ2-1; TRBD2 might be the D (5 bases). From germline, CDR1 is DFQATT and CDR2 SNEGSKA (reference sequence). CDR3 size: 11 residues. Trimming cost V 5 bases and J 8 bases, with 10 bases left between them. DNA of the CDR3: TGCAGTGCTCCCACTAGTTATGAGCAGTTCTTC. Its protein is CSAPTSYEQFF.

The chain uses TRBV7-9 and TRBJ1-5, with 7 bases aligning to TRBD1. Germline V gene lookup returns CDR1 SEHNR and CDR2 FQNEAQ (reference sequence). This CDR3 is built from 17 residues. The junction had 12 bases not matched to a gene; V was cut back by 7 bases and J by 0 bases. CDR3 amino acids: CASTLDVGGPSNQPQHF. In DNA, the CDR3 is TGTGCCAGCACACTAGATGTAGGGGGCCCTAGCAATCAGCCCCAGCATTTT.

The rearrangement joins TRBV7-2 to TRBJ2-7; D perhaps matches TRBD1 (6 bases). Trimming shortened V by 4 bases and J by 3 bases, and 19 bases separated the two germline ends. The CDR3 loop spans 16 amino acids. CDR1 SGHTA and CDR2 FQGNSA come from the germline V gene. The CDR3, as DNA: TGTGCCAGCAGCTCAGGTTATTTGGGGACAAACTACGAGCAGTACTTC. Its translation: CASSSGYLGTNYEQYF.

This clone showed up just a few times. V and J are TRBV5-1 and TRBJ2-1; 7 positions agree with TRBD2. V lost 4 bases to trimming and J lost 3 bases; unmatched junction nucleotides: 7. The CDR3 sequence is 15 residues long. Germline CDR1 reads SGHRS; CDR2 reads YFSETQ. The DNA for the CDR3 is TGCGCCAGCAGCCCCCTAGCGGAAGTCTACAATGAGCAGTTCTTC. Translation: CASSPLAEVYNEQFF.

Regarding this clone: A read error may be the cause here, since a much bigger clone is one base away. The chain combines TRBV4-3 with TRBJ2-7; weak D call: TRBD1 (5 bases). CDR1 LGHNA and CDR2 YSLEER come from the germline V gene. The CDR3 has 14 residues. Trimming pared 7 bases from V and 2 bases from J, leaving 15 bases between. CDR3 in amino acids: CASNQLQGAYEQYF. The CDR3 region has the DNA TGCGCCAGCAACCAGCTCCAGGGTGCCTACGAGCAGTACTTC.

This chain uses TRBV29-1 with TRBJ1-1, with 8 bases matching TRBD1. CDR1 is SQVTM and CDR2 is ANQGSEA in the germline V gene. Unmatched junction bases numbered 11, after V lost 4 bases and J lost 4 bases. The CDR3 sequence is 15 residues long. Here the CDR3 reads CSVVGQGAPTTEAFF. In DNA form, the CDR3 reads TGCAGCGTTGTGGGTCAGGGGGCGCCGACCACTGAAGCTTTCTTT.

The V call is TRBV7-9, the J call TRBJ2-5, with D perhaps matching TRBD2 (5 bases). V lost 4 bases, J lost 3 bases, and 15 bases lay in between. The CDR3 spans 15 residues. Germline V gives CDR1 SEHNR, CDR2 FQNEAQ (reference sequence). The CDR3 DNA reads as TGTGCCAGCAGCTCCCGCCCCGTCGGGAAAGAGACCCAGTACTTC. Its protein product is CASSSRPVGKETQYF. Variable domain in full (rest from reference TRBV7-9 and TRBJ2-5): DTGVSQNPRHKITKRGQNVTFRCDPISEHNRLYWYRQTLGQGPEFLTYFQNEAQLEKSRLLSDRFSAERPKGSFSTLEIQRTEQGDSAMYLCASSSRPVGKETQYFGPGTRLLVL.

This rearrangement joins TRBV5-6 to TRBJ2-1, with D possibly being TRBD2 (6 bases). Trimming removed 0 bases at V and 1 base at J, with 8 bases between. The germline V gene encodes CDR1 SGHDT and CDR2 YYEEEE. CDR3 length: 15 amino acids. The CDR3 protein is CASSLGLGSYNEQFF. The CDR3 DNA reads TGTGCCAGCAGCTTGGGACTAGGGTCCTACAATGAGCAGTTCTTC. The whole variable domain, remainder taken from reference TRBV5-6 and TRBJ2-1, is DAGVTQSPTHLIKTRGQQVTLRCSPKSGHDTVSWYQQALGQGPQFIFQYYEEEERQRGNFPDRFSGHQFPNYSSELNVNALLLGDSALYLCASSLGLGSYNEQFFGPGTRLTVL.

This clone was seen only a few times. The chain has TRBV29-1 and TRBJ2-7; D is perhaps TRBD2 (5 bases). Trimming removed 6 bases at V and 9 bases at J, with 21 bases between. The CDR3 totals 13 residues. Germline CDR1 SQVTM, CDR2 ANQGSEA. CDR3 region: CSVGFWGVNWQYF. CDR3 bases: TGCAGCGTGGGGTTTTGGGGAGTTAACTGGCAGTACTTC.

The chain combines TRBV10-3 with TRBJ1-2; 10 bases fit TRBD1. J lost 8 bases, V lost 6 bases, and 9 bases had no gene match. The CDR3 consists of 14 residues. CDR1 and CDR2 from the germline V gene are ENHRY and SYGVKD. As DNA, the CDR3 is TGTGCCATCAGCGCTTCGACAGGGGGCAGGGGCTACACCTTC. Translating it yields CAISASTGGRGYTF.

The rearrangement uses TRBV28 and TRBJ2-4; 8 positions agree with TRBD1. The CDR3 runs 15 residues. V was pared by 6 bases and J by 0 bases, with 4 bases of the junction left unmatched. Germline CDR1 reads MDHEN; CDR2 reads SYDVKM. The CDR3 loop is CASRTGAIAKNIQYF. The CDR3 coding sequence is TGTGCCAGCAGGACAGGGGCCATAGCCAAAAACATTCAGTACTTC.

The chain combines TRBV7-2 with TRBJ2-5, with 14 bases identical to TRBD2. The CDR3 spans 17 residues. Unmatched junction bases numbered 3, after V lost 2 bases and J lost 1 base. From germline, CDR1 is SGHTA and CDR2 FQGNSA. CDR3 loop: CASSLRLAGGFQETQYF. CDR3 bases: TGTGCCAGCAGCTTAAGACTAGCGGGAGGGTTCCAAGAGACCCAGTACTTC.

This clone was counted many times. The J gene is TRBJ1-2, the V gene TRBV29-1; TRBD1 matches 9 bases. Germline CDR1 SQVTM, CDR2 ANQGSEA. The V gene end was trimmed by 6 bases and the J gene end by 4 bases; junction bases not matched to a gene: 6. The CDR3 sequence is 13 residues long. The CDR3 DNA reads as TGCAGCGTCGAGGACAGGGGTGGCTATGGCTACACCTTC. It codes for CSVEDRGGYGYTF.

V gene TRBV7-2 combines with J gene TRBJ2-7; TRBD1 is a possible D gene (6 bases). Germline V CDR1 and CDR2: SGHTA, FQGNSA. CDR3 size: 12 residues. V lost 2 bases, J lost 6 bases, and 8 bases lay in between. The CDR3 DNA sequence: TGTGCCAGCAGCTTAAGAGGGGGCGAGCAGTACTTC. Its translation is CASSLRGGEQYF. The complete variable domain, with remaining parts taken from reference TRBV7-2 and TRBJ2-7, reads GAGVSQSPSNKVTEKGKDVELRCDPISGHTALYWYRQSLGQGLEFLIYFQGNSAPDKSGLPSDRFSAERTGGSVSTLTIQRTQQEDSAVYLCASSLRGGEQYFGPGTRLTVT.

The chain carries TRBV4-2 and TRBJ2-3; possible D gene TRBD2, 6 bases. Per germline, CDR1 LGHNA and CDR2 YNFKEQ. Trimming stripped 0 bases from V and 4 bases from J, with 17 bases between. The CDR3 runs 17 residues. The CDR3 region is CASSQELGGAASDTQYF. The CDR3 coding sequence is TGTGCCAGCAGCCAAGAATTGGGCGGGGCCGCATCAGATACGCAGTATTTT.

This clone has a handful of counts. CDR3 coding DNA: TGTGCCAGCAGCTTGGACAGGGGTCCCTACAATGAGCAGTTCTTC. It encodes CASSLDRGPYNEQFF. J is TRBJ2-1 and V is TRBV5-4; 7 bases are a match to TRBD1. The germline V gene encodes CDR1 SGHNT and CDR2 YYREEE (reference sequence). The CDR3 spans 15 residues. Unmatched junction bases numbered 2, after V lost 0 bases and J lost 2 bases. Supplemented by reference TRBV5-4 and TRBJ2-1, the full variable domain reads ETGVTQSPTHLIKTRGQQVTLRCSSQSGHNTVSWYQQALGQGPQFIFQYYREEENGRGNFPPRFSGLQFPNYSSELNVNALELDDSALYLCASSLDRGPYNEQFFGPGTRLTVL.

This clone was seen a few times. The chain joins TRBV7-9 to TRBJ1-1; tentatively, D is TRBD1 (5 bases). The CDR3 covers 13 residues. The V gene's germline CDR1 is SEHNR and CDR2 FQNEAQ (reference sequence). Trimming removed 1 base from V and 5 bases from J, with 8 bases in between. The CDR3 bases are TGTGCCAGCAGCTTAGAGGGGACTACTGAAGCTTTCTTT. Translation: CASSLEGTTEAFF.

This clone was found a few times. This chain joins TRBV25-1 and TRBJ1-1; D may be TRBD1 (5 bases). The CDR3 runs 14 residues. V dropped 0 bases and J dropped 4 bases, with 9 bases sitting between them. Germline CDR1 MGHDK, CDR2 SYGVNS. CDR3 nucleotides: TGTGCCAGCAGTGAATATAAGGGGTCCACTGAAGCTTTCTTT. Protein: CASSEYKGSTEAFF.

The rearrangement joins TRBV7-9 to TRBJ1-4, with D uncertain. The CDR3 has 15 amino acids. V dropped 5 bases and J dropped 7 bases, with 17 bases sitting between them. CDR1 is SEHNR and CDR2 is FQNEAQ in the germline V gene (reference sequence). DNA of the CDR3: TGTGCCAGCAGCCTTCCCCGTGGTGGTAGTGAAAAACTGTTTTTT. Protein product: CASSLPRGGSEKLFF.

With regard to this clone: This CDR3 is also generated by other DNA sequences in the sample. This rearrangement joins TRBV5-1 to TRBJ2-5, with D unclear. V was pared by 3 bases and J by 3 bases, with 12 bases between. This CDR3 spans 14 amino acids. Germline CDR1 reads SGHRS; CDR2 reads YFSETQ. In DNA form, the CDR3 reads TGCGCCAGCAGCTCTGGGCAAGTTAAAGAGACCCAGTACTTC. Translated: CASSSGQVKETQYF.

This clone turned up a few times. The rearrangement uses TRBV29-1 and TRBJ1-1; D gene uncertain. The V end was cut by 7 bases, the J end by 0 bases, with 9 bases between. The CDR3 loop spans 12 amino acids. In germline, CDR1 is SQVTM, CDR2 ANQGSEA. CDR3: CSAGGMNTEAFF. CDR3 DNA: TGCAGCGCCGGAGGGATGAACACTGAAGCTTTCTTT.

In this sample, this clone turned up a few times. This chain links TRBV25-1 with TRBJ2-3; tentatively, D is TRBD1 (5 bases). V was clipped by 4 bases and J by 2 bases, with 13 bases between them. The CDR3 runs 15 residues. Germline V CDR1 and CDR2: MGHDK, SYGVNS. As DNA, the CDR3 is TGTGCCAGCAGTGCTAGGGGTGATTCCACAGATACGCAGTATTTT. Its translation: CASSARGDSTDTQYF.

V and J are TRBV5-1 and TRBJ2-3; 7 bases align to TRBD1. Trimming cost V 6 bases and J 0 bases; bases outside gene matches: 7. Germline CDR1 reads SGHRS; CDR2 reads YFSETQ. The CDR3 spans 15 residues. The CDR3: CASNNNRGSTDTQYF. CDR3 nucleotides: TGCGCCAGCAACAATAACAGGGGTAGCACAGATACGCAGTATTTT.